This TCR beta chain was observed in a study of blood T cells in healthy people across ages. Overall study results and limits: Estimates drawn from one million T cells were deemed to understate diversity.

Together with a sample-barcoded 5' primer, a J-beta primer mix was included in a second PCR lasting roughly 6 to 12 cycles. TCRdb re-called the 5' RACE reads through MiXCR, storing one row per CDR3 protein. The repertoire holds hundreds of thousands of distinct CDR3 sequences, around 43% seen once, with approximately 19% in the top ten. In regard to this clonotype: Its antigen is as yet unknown.

The CDR3 spans 13 residues. CDR1 is ENHRY, CDR2 SYGVKD, per germline. The V and J ends lost 2 bases and 6 bases respectively, with 8 bases between them. The sequence derives from a man in his sixties in good health. The J gene is TRBJ2-1, the V gene TRBV10-3; TRBD2 is a possible D gene (5 bases). Sequencing input: blood. CDR3 nucleotides: TGTGCCATCAGTGAGAGGGAGCCCAATGAGCAGTTCTTC. It encodes CAISEREPNEQFF.